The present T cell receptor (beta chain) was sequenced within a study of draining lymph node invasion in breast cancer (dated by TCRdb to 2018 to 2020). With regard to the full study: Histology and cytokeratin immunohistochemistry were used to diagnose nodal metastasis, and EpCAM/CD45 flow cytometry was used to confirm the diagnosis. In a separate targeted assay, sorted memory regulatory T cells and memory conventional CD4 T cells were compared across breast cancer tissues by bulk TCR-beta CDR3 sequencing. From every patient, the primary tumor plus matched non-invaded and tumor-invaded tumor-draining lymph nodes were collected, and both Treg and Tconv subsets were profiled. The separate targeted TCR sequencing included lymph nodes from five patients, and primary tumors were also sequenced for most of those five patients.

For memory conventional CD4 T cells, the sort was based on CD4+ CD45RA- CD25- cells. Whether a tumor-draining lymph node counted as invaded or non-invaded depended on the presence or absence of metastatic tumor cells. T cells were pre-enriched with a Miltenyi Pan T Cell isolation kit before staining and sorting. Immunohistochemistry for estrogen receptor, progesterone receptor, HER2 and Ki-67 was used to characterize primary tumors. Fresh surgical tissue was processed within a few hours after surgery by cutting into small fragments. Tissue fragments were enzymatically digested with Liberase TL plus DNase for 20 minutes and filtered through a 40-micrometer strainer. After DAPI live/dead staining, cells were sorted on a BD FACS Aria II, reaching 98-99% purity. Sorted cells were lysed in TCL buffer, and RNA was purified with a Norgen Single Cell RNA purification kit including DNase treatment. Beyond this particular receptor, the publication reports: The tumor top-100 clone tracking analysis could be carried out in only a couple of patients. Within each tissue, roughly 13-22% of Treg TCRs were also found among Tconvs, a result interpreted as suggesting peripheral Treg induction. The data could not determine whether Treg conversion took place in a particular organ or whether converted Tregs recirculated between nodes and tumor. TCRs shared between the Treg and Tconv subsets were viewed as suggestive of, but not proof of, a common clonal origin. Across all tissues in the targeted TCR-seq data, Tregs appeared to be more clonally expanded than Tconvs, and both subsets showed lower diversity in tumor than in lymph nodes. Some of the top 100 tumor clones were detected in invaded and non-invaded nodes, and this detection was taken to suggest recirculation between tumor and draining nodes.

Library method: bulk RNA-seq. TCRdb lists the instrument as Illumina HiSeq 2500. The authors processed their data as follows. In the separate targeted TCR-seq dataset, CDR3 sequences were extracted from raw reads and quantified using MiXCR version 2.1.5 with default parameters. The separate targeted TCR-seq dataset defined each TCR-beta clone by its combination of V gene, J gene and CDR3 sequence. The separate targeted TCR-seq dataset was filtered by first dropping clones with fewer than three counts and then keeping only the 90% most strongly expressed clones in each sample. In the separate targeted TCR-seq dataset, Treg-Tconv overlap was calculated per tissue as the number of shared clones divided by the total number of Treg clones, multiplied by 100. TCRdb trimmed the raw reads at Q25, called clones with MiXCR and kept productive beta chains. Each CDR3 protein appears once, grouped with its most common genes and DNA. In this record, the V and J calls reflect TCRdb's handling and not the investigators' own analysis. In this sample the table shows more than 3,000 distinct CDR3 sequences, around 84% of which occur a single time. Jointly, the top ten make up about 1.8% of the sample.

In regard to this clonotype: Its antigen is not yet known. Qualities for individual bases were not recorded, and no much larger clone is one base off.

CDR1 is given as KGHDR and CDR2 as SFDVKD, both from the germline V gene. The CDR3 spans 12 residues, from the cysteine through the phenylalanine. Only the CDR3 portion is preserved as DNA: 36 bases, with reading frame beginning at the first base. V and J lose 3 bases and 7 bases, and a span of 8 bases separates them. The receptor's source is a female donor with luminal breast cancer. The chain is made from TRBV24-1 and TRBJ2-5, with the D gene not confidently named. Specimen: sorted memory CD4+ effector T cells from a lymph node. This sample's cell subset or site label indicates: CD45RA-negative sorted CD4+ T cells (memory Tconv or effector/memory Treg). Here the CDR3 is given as CATSDRVGTQYF. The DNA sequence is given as TGTGCCACCAGTGATCGGGTAGGGACCCAGTACTTC.